A single sample gave rise to the 5 T cell receptor beta chains below, sequenced in a study of T cell clonality in common variable immunodeficiency. Whole-study findings and limits: Fewer deletions and N-nucleotide insertions were reportedly seen in common variable immunodeficiency TCR beta sequences.

Libraries were prepared by immunoSEQ multiplex PCR; TCRdb keeps only in-frame clonotypes and omits some of them. Found here are approximately 28,000 clones, no singletons; the ten largest cover roughly 3%. Their specific antigens are unknown. The material sequenced was peripheral blood mononuclear cells. These receptors originate from a human donor with common variable immunodeficiency.

The table lists this clone with many counts. The read ends 3 residues early relative to the CDR3; the germline J gene fills the gap. V and J are TRBV20-1 and TRBJ1-6; 9 nucleotides line up with TRBD1. The ends lost 3 bases at V and 10 bases at J; junction bases unmatched: 10. CDR1 and CDR2 from the germline V gene are DFQATT and SNEGSKA (reference sequence). The CDR3 extends over 15 amino acids. The part of the CDR3 DNA that was read is TGCAGTGCTAGGGTGGACAGGGGATCGCGATCACCC. Protein product: CSARVDRGSRSP. The CDR3 reads in full as CSARVDRGSRSPLHF.

The table lists this clone with a few counts. The read gets to within 3 residues of the CDR3 end, and the germline J gene fills in the rest. The chain uses TRBV2 and TRBJ1-2; 8 bases agree with TRBD1. With V trimmed by 7 bases and J by 7 bases, 11 bases remained unmatched. The CDR3 loop spans 14 amino acids. Germline values: CDR1 SNHLY, CDR2 FYNNEI. CDR3 region: CASNLGQGGRGYTF. CDR3 DNA (partial): TGTGCCAGCAACCTTGGACAGGGTGGACGTGGC.

This clone was found many times. The read finishes 3 residues shy of the CDR3 end, and the germline J gene is used to complete it. This sequence joins TRBV5-6 and TRBJ2-7; D is possibly TRBD1 (5 bases). Trimming left V 2 bases short and J 0 bases short, with 9 bases between. The CDR3 consists of 14 residues. Germline V CDR1 and CDR2: SGHDT, YYEEEE. CDR3 sequence reads: CASSFRQSSYEQYF. The CDR3 bases that were read are TGTGCCAGCAGCTTCCGACAGAGCTCCTACGAG.

To note about this clone: The read gets to within 3 residues of the CDR3 end, and the germline J gene fills in the rest. The chain carries TRBV7-2 and TRBJ1-5, with TRBD1 matching over 7 bases. Germline V gene lookup returns CDR1 SGHTA and CDR2 FQGNSA. V shed 5 bases, J shed 7 bases, and the junction held 11 bases outside the gene matches. The CDR3 length is 15 residues. This chain's CDR3 is CASSPQGGTGQPQHF. Partial CDR3 DNA: TGTGCCAGCAGCCCTCAAGGGGGCACTGGGCAGCCC.

To note about this clone: The CDR3 extends 3 residues past the end of the read, so its final part is completed from the germline J gene. The chain uses TRBV5-1 and TRBJ1-5; possible D gene TRBD1, 5 bases. The V end lost 0 bases, the J end lost 1 base, and 8 bases lay between the germline ends. This CDR3 has 15 residues. From germline, CDR1 is SGHRS and CDR2 YFSETQ. The CDR3 reads CASSLEAGSNQPQHF. CDR3 DNA, as far as it was read: TGCGCCAGCAGCTTGGAAGCAGGGAGCAATCAGCCC.